This TCR beta chain is from a study of blood T cell repertoires in COVID-19. As for the study in general: Nucleic acid was either cDNA or gDNA, and it came from T cells, B-cell-depleted T cells, or PBMCs.

J gave up 5 bases and V 5 bases, and 7 bases lay outside the gene matches. The CDR3 is made up of 14 amino acids. Germline V gene sequence: CDR1 MNHEY, CDR2 SMNVEV (reference sequence). Source study methods: Estimation of nucleated cell counts was performed using reference gene primer amplification. The protocol was immunoSEQ multiplex PCR, while the TCRdb copy is restricted to in-frame clones and leaves out a portion. From that table come the V and J calls and clone size; the DNA was used to work out D and trimming. The sample lists over 300,000 clones; more than 70% were seen once. The sample taken for sequencing was peripheral blood. This clonotype was obtained from a man aged 35 to 55 with acute or convalescent COVID-19. The V gene is TRBV27, the J gene TRBJ1-2, with TRBD1 identical over 8 bases. CDR3 in amino acids: CASSPMTGEYGYTF. In nucleotides, the CDR3 is TGTGCCAGCAGTCCAATGACAGGGGAATATGGCTACACCTTC.